Presented here are 15 T cell receptor beta chains from one specimen sequenced in a study of blood T cell repertoires in COVID-19. TCRdb keeps only in-frame clones here, not all; method: immunoSEQ multiplex PCR. Of 240,000 or so clones listed, about four fifths are singletons. The sample taken for sequencing was peripheral blood. These receptors originate from a woman aged 18 to 35 with acute or convalescent COVID-19.

This chain uses TRBV2 with TRBJ1-3; 8 bases agree with TRBD1. J was trimmed by 0 bases and V by 2 bases; bases with no gene match: 9. The V gene's germline CDR1 is SNHLY and CDR2 FYNNEI. This CDR3 comprises 18 residues. The CDR3 is CASSEYGQGWISGNTIYF. The CDR3 DNA is TGTGCCAGCAGTGAATATGGACAGGGTTGGATCTCTGGAAACACCATATATTTT.

This chain links TRBV27 with TRBJ1-2, with D possibly TRBD1 on 6 matching bases. Per germline, CDR1 MNHEY and CDR2 SMNVEV (reference sequence). The CDR3 loop spans 22 amino acids. Trimming cost V 6 bases and J 4 bases, with 39 bases left between them. The DNA of the CDR3 is TGTGCCAGCAGCCCCTATTCCAATATACAGCGGACAGAGAAGCCTTCTGGCTATGGCTACACCTTC. It codes for CASSPYSNIQRTEKPSGYGYTF.

The CDR3 is CASSQAFTGNNQPQHF. The CDR3, as DNA: TGTGCCAGCAGCCAAGCTTTCACAGGGAACAATCAGCCCCAGCATTTT. The rearrangement joins TRBV3-1 (or the pseudogene TRBV3-2) to TRBJ1-5; possibly TRBD1 for D (6 bases). Trimming took 1 base from V and 3 from J, leaving 13 bases between them. The V gene's germline CDR1 is LGHDT and CDR2 YNNKEL (reference sequence). The CDR3 covers 16 residues.

The chain is built from TRBV30 and TRBJ1-4; D ambiguous. The germline V gene encodes CDR1 GTSNPN and CDR2 SVGIG (reference sequence). This CDR3 region has 13 residues. V was shortened by 2 bases and J by 2 bases, with 6 bases between the two germline ends. CDR3 sequence (DNA): TGTGCCTGGAGTATACAGACTAATGAAAAACTGTTTTTT. As protein: CAWSIQTNEKLFF.

This clone was observed once. CDR3 in amino acids: CASSEIGQREAFF. The CDR3 region has the DNA TGTGCCAGTAGCGAGATTGGACAGAGGGAAGCTTTCTTT. The chain is built from TRBV19 and TRBJ1-1; a possible D gene is TRBD1 (6 bases). V dropped 6 bases and J dropped 8 bases, with 16 bases sitting between them. Germline assignment: CDR1 LNHDA and CDR2 SQIVND (reference sequence). The CDR3 length is 13 residues.

This chain joins TRBV28 and TRBJ1-2, with TRBD1 matching over 7 bases. The V and J ends lost 6 bases and 5 bases, in that order; junction bases with no gene match: 12. The CDR3 spans 15 residues. CDR1 is MDHEN and CDR2 is SYDVKM in the germline V gene. CDR3 coding DNA: TGTGCCAGCAGAACTCAGGGGGTTGCCGGTTATGGCTACACCTTC. Translation gives CASRTQGVAGYGYTF.

The CDR3 reads CSGGPETDGNTIYF. The CDR3 nucleotides read TGCAGCGGAGGACCCGAGACAGACGGAAACACCATATATTTT. The genes are TRBV29-1 and TRBJ1-3; possible D gene TRBD1, 5 bases. The V and J ends lost 7 bases and 4 bases respectively, with 17 bases between them. Per the germline V gene, CDR1 is SQVTM and CDR2 is ANQGSEA. This CDR3 comprises 14 residues.

J is TRBJ2-2 and V is TRBV6-5; weak D call: TRBD1 (5 bases). The CDR3 is 15 amino acids. Germline-derived CDR1 and CDR2 are MNHEY and SVGAGI. Trimming removed 6 bases at V and 0 bases at J, with 11 bases between. The CDR3 DNA reads as TGTGCCAGCAGCCCCAGGGTGACGAACACCGGGGAGCTGTTTTTT. Its protein product is CASSPRVTNTGELFF.

The rearrangement joins TRBV12-3 or TRBV12-4 to TRBJ2-7; D not resolved. The CDR3 is made up of 12 amino acids. Trimming removed 5 bases at V and 9 bases at J, with 14 bases between. The CDR3 sequence: CASSLTGSRQYF. The CDR3 DNA follows: TGTGCCAGCAGTCTTACGGGTTCTCGGCAGTACTTC.

This chain connects TRBV11-3 to TRBJ2-3; TRBD1 is a possible D gene (5 bases). Germline V CDR1 and CDR2: SGHNT, YENEEA. Trimming cost V 3 bases and J 4 bases, with 8 bases left between them. There are 13 residues in the CDR3. The CDR3 region is CASSFLGADTQYF. Here the CDR3 DNA reads TGTGCCAGCAGCTTTTTAGGGGCAGATACGCAGTATTTT. Using reference TRBV11-3 and TRBJ2-3 for the parts outside the CDR3, the full variable domain is EAGVVQSPRYKIIEKKQPVAFWCNPISGHNTLYWYLQNLGQGPELLIRYENEEAVDDSQLPKDRFSAERLKGVDSTLKIQPAELGDSAVYLCASSFLGADTQYFGPGTRLTVL.

The sample holds one count of this clone. V and J are TRBV30 and TRBJ1-5; D not resolved. Germline assignment: CDR1 GTSNPN and CDR2 SVGIG (reference sequence). The CDR3 sequence is 14 residues long. Deletions cut 2 bases from V and 4 bases from J, with 12 bases between. The CDR3 nucleotides are TGTGCCTGGAGTAGCGGCAGGATGAATCAGCCCCAGCATTTT. Translation gives CAWSSGRMNQPQHF.

This chain links TRBV20-1 with TRBJ2-3; tentatively, D is TRBD2 (6 bases). The germline gives CDR1 DFQATT, CDR2 SNEGSKA (reference sequence). The CDR3 is 13 residues long. The germline V and J ends were trimmed by 3 bases and 3 bases, with 10 bases remaining between them. CDR3 nucleotides: TGCAGTGCTAGTTCCGGGAGAACAGATACGCAGTATTTT. Encoded protein: CSASSGRTDTQYF.

The rearrangement uses TRBV15 and TRBJ1-2; TRBD1 might be the D (6 bases). V was shortened by 6 bases and J by 0 bases, with 11 bases between the two germline ends. There are 14 residues in the CDR3. Germline values: CDR1 LNHNV, CDR2 YYDKDF (reference sequence). The CDR3 is CATSSQGANYGYTF. In DNA, the CDR3 is TGTGCCACCAGTTCACAGGGAGCTAACTATGGCTACACCTTC.

The CDR3, as DNA: TGTGCCAGCAGCTTGGTTGGGGGGTTGCAAGAGACCCAGTACTTC. Protein sequence: CASSLVGGLQETQYF. The chain employs TRBV5-4 and TRBJ2-5, with D possibly TRBD2 on 6 matching bases. The CDR3 is 15 amino acids. Germline values: CDR1 SGHNT, CDR2 YYREEE (reference sequence). The V end was cut by 0 bases, the J end by 2 bases, with 11 bases between.

The chain combines TRBV12-3 or TRBV12-4 with TRBJ1-2; D call uncertain. This CDR3 is 12 amino acids long. The germline V and J ends were trimmed by 4 bases and 4 bases, with 7 bases remaining between them. The CDR3 DNA reads as TGTGCCAGCAGTTCCCCCAGCTATGGCTACACCTTC. This encodes CASSSPSYGYTF.